The 11 T cell receptor beta chains listed next were all sequenced from one sample in a study of cytomegalovirus exposure and HLA in healthy donors. PCR was performed using 60 Vbeta and 13 Jbeta primers. Profiling relied on immunoSEQ multiplex PCR, and the TCRdb table lists in-frame clones only, not all of them. The sample carries 90,000 to 100,000 clones, less than 80% recorded once. Sequencing was done on a sample of PBMCs. Receptors originate from a man aged 35 to 55 in good health and CMV-seronegative.

On this clone itself: The likely explanation is a read error, given a far larger clone one base away. The rearrangement links TRBV5-1 to TRBJ1-1; no clear D gene. Germline CDR1 SGHRS, CDR2 YFSETQ. The CDR3 runs 14 residues. The DNA for the CDR3 is TGCGCCAGCAGCTTGTTAGCGACGAACACTGGAGCTTTCTTT. It translates to CASSLLATNTGAFF.

About this clone itself: An end of the junction does not agree with germline; a read error may underlie this. V usage is TRBV7-9 and J usage is TRBJ2-1; TRBD2 is a possible D gene (5 bases). Germline V gene data show CDR1 as SEHNR and CDR2 as FQNEAQ (reference sequence). The CDR3 loop spans 16 amino acids. CDR3 in amino acids: CSSSARFGEGSNEQFF. DNA of the CDR3: TGTTCCAGCAGCGCGAGGTTCGGGGAAGGCTCCAATGAGCAGTTCTTC. Looking up the rest from reference TRBV7-9 and TRBJ2-1 gives the full variable domain: DTGVSQNPRHKITKRGQNVTFRCDPISEHNRLYWYRQTLGQGPEFLTYFQNEAQLEKSRLLSDRFSAERPKGSFSTLEIQRTEQGDSAMYLCSSSARFGEGSNEQFFGPGTRLTVL.

The chain recombines TRBV4-1 with TRBJ2-1, with 9 positions matching TRBD1. CDR1 MGHRA and CDR2 YSYEKL come from the germline V gene. V lost 4 bases, J lost 6 bases, and 7 bases stayed unmatched. There are 15 residues in the CDR3. The CDR3 DNA reads TGCGCCAGCAGCCGATCCGGGACAGGGTTCAATGAGCAGTTCTTC. Translation gives CASSRSGTGFNEQFF.

The rearrangement uses TRBV25-1 and TRBJ1-1; TRBD1 matches at 7 bases. V lost 4 bases and J lost 0; bases outside the gene matches: 2. The CDR3 sequence is 14 residues long. Germline CDR1 and CDR2: MGHDK and SYGVNS. The CDR3 DNA sequence: TGTGCCAGCAGTGGGGACAGAATGAACACTGAAGCTTTCTTT. This translates into CASSGDRMNTEAFF.

This chain links TRBV2 with TRBJ2-2, with a tentative D call TRBD1 (7 bases). Trimming pared 5 bases from V and 7 bases from J, leaving 17 bases between. The CDR3 is 15 amino acids. Per germline, CDR1 SNHLY and CDR2 FYNNEI. CDR3 nucleotides: TGTGCCAGCAGTAGGGTCAGGGGGGCGGACGGGGAGCTGTTTTTT. Its protein is CASSRVRGADGELFF.

The V call is TRBV4-1, the J call TRBJ2-7; possible D gene TRBD1, 6 bases. The CDR3 is made up of 14 amino acids. Germline V CDR1 and CDR2: MGHRA, YSYEKL. V lost 4 bases to trimming and J lost 3 bases, with 13 bases between them. CDR3 sequence: CASSPIGQNYEQYF. Here the CDR3 DNA reads TGCGCCAGCAGCCCAATAGGACAGAACTACGAGCAGTACTTC.

The rearrangement uses TRBV4-1 and TRBJ1-3, with 7 bases aligning to TRBD1. V dropped 0 bases and J dropped 3; count of bases not matched to a gene: 8. The germline V gene has CDR1 MGHRA and CDR2 YSYEKL. The CDR3 contains 17 residues. CDR3 bases: TGCGCCAGCAGCCAAGATATCGTAGGGGGCGTTGGAAACACCATATATTTT. Protein product: CASSQDIVGGVGNTIYF.

The chain employs TRBV6-6 and TRBJ1-4; 7 nucleotides line up with TRBD1. CDR3 length: 14 residues. From germline, CDR1 is MNHNY and CDR2 SVGAGI (reference sequence). After removal of 6 bases from V and 4 bases from J, the junction contained 5 bases not matched to a gene. The CDR3 region has the DNA TGTGCCAGCAGCTCCGGACAGGATAATGAAAAACTGTTTTTT. Translating gives CASSSGQDNEKLFF.

This chain connects TRBV2 to TRBJ2-5; weak D call: TRBD2 (6 bases). Germline V gene data show CDR1 as SNHLY and CDR2 as FYNNEI. The CDR3 runs 13 residues. The germline V and J ends were trimmed by 8 bases and 0 bases, with 10 bases remaining between them. This CDR3 is CASGRGYQETQYF. CDR3 bases: TGTGCCAGCGGTCGGGGGTACCAAGAGACCCAGTACTTC.

This sequence joins TRBV12-5 and TRBJ2-1, with D perhaps matching TRBD1 (6 bases). Germline-derived CDR1 and CDR2 are LGHNT and FRNRAP. Between the trimmed V and J ends, which lost 6 bases and 5 bases, there was a span of 11 bases. CDR3 length equals 13 residues. CDR3 protein: CASGSGQHNEQFF. The CDR3, as DNA: TGTGCTAGTGGCTCCGGACAGCACAATGAGCAGTTCTTC.

The chain carries TRBV28 and TRBJ1-5; no definite D call. CDR3 length: 12 residues. The germline gives CDR1 MDHEN, CDR2 SYDVKM. Trimming pared 8 bases from V and 2 bases from J, leaving 7 bases between. The chain's CDR3 is CASRGGNQPQHF. The DNA of the CDR3 is TGTGCCAGCCGGGGAGGCAATCAGCCCCAGCATTTT.